This T cell receptor (beta chain) was documented in a study of blood T cell repertoires in COVID-19. TCRdb keeps only in-frame clones here, not all; method: immunoSEQ multiplex PCR. This sample yields about 110,000 clones, of which about 90% are seen a single time; under 1.5% belongs to the top ten. CDR3 length: 14 amino acids. Germline V gives CDR1 MNHEY, CDR2 SMNVEV (reference sequence). With V trimmed by 3 bases and J by 9 bases, 3 bases remained unmatched. The TCR was taken from a woman younger than 45 with acute or convalescent COVID-19. The sequencing input was peripheral blood. V gene TRBV27 combines with J gene TRBJ1-4; 11 bases align to TRBD1. As DNA, the CDR3 is TGTGCCAGCAGTTTTCGGACAGGGGGCAAAAAACTGTTTTTT. This gives the protein CASSFRTGGKKLFF.